The rows below give T cell receptor beta chains drawn from one sample of a study of CD8 T cells in Susac syndrome. TCRdb re-called the immunoSEQ multiplex PCR reads with MiXCR, one entry per CDR3 protein. The repertoire consists of 150,000 to 200,000 distinct CDR3 sequences, with 92% occurring once and the leading ten covering approximately 0.082%. The sample taken for sequencing was CD4+ T cells from PBMCs. The receptors originated from a human donor in good health. The CDR3 runs from the conserved cysteine through the conserved F or W. D genes are given only for firm matches. The listing skips clone size in some rows; elsewhere it reads once, few, many or a size class.

v_gene,j_gene,d_gene,abundance,CDR3aa,CDR3nt
TRBV5-4,TRBJ2-7,.,.,CASSLDVRHSYEQYF,TGTGCCAGCAGCTTGGATGTGAGGCACTCCTACGAGCAGTACTTC
TRBV19,TRBJ1-5,.,.,CASSIEPGPGSDQPQHF,TGTGCCAGTAGTATCGAACCAGGGCCGGGTTCGGATCAGCCCCAGCATTTT
TRBV5-6,TRBJ1-4,.,.,CASSRDRNEKLFF,TGTGCCAGCAGCCGTGACAGGAATGAAAAACTGTTTTTT
TRBV9,TRBJ1-2,TRBD1,once,CASSAGTGVGGYTF,TGTGCCAGCAGCGCGGGGACAGGGGTGGGTGGCTACACCTTC
TRBV5-1,TRBJ2-1,TRBD2,.,CASGGLAGSNEQFF,TGCGCCAGCGGCGGACTAGCGGGGAGCAATGAGCAGTTCTTC
TRBV10-3,TRBJ2-5,.,once,CAISEGGQETQYF,TGTGCCATCAGTGAGGGCGGCCAAGAGACCCAGTACTTC
TRBV18,TRBJ1-2,.,.,CASSPQGREVYTF,TGTGCCAGCTCACCACAAGGGCGGGAAGTCTACACCTTC
TRBV19,TRBJ2-7,TRBD2,few,CASRTSGSYEQYF,TGTGCCAGTAGGACTAGCGGATCATACGAGCAGTACTTC
TRBV27,TRBJ1-1,TRBD1,.,CASSPLGTGVGDEAFF,TGTGCCAGCAGTCCGCTAGGGACAGGGGTTGGGGATGAAGCTTTCTTT
TRBV30,TRBJ2-1,.,.,CAWSYGSSYNEQFF,TGTGCCTGGAGTTACGGTAGCTCCTACAATGAGCAGTTCTTC
TRBV10-1,TRBJ1-1,.,.,CASSESPIIAEAFF,TGCGCCAGCAGTGAGTCTCCGATCATCGCTGAAGCTTTCTTT
TRBV20-1,TRBJ2-7,TRBD2,.,CSARGAGPRDEQYF,TGCAGTGCTAGAGGAGCGGGGCCTCGGGACGAGCAGTACTTC
TRBV4-3,TRBJ1-3,.,.,CASSQDNKRGPGNTIYF,TGCGCCAGCAGCCAAGATAACAAAAGGGGACCTGGAAACACCATATATTTT
TRBV12-3/TRBV12-4,TRBJ2-2,.,.,CATSGTGELFF,TGTGCCACCTCGGGCACCGGGGAGCTGTTTTTT
TRBV12-5,TRBJ2-3,TRBD2,.,CASGFPSGTQYF,TGTGCTAGTGGTTTCCCTAGCGGCACGCAGTATTTT
TRBV7-9,TRBJ1-5,.,.,CASSLDSRGPQHF,TGTGCCAGCAGCTTAGATTCGAGGGGGCCCCAGCATTTT
TRBV6-6,TRBJ2-1,.,.,CASSYGIPNEQFF,TGTGCCAGCAGTTACGGGATCCCAAATGAGCAGTTCTTC
TRBV29-1,TRBJ1-3,.,once,CSGRTRGNTIYF,TGCAGCGGAAGGACTCGGGGAAACACCATATATTTT
TRBV30,TRBJ1-5,.,.,CAWSLGSEGQPQHF,TGTGCCTGGAGTCTGGGATCGGAGGGTCAGCCCCAGCATTTT
TRBV2,TRBJ2-3,.,.,CASSNGRLGPDTQYF,TGTGCCAGCAGTAACGGTCGACTAGGCCCAGATACGCAGTATTTT
TRBV7-2,TRBJ2-5,TRBD1,.,CASSLLGGQGVETQYF,TGTGCCAGCAGCTTATTAGGTGGACAGGGGGTAGAGACCCAGTACTTC
TRBV2,TRBJ2-5,TRBD1,once,CASNGQGLETQYF,TGTGCCAGCAACGGACAGGGATTAGAGACCCAGTACTTC
TRBV10-2,TRBJ2-7,.,.,CASSGGSGRGEQYF,TGCGCCAGCAGTGGGGGTTCGGGGAGAGGCGAGCAGTACTTC
TRBV30,TRBJ2-7,.,.,CAWSPATVTYEQYF,TGTGCCTGGAGTCCCGCGACAGTTACTTACGAGCAGTACTTC
TRBV5-1,TRBJ1-4,.,.,CASSFSTNEKLFF,TGCGCCAGCAGCTTCTCCACTAATGAAAAACTGTTTTTT
TRBV10-2,TRBJ2-5,TRBD1,.,CASSSWDSEYQETQYF,TGCGCCAGCAGCTCTTGGGACAGCGAGTACCAAGAGACCCAGTACTTC
TRBV5-1,TRBJ2-7,.,.,CASSLEPHTREQYF,TGCGCCAGCAGCTTGGAACCGCATACTCGCGAGCAGTACTTC
TRBV7-2,TRBJ2-7,.,once,CASSQMRAPYEQYF,TGTGCCAGCAGCCAGATGAGAGCCCCCTACGAGCAGTACTTC
TRBV5-1,TRBJ2-4,TRBD2,.,CASSPAPGRDHIQYF,TGCGCCAGCAGCCCGGCCCCCGGGAGGGATCACATTCAGTACTTC
TRBV10-3,TRBJ2-5,.,.,CAISEGQGGETQYF,TGTGCCATCAGTGAGGGGCAGGGGGGCGAGACCCAGTACTTC
TRBV7-9,TRBJ1-1,.,.,CASTPQLRIRGHRTTEAFF,TGTGCCAGCACCCCCCAGCTTAGGATCAGGGGACACAGAACCACTGAAGCTTTCTTT
TRBV6-2/TRBV6-3,TRBJ1-5,.,.,CASSRGTYSRNQPQHF,TGTGCCAGCAGCCGAGGGACCTATAGTCGAAATCAGCCCCAGCATTTT
TRBV28,TRBJ2-2,.,.,CASSSQVGTAFTGELFF,TGTGCCAGCAGTTCGCAGGTGGGGACGGCCTTCACCGGGGAGCTGTTTTTT
TRBV29-1,TRBJ2-1,TRBD1,.,CSVRDREGGNEQFF,TGCAGCGTTCGAGACAGGGAAGGGGGCAATGAGCAGTTCTTC
TRBV6-6,TRBJ2-1,TRBD1,.,CASSSFSGTGFF,TGTGCCAGCAGTTCCTTTAGTGGGACAGGGTTCTTC